This TCR beta chain was captured in a study of blood T cell repertoires in COVID-19. Study-level information: COVID-19 samples from acute and convalescent phases originated in the United States, Italy and Spain. PBMCs, B-cell-depleted T cells, or T cells were the source of the cDNA or gDNA that made up the material.

Germline V gives CDR1 MGHRA, CDR2 YSYEKL. The CDR3 has 16 amino acids. Germline trimming cut 1 base from V and 7 bases from J; bases unmatched to any gene: 9. Per the study methods: Counts of nucleated cells, estimated from reference gene primer amplification, were obtained. Sequencing used immunoSEQ multiplex PCR; TCRdb keeps in-frame clones, though not all of them. V and J calls and clone size are copied from that table; D and trimming were computed from the DNA. This sample has about 230,000 clones, with about 88% found just once. The source is a man between 40 and 49 years old with acute or convalescent COVID-19. V is TRBV4-1 and J is TRBJ1-2; 10 bases are a match to TRBD1. The sample was peripheral blood. CDR3 in amino acids: CASSQGQGALHGGYTF. DNA for the CDR3: TGCGCCAGCAGCCAAGGACAGGGGGCCCTTCATGGTGGCTACACCTTC.